Following are 21 T cell receptor beta chains from one sample sequenced in a study of monozygotic twins with inflammatory bowel disease. TCRdb re-called the 5' RACE reads, yielding one record per CDR3 amino acid sequence without DNA. The listing contains fewer than 550,000 distinct CDR3 sequences. The sequenced sample consisted of blood. Receptors originate from a human donor with ulcerative colitis or Crohn's disease, or a healthy co-twin of an affected twin (not recorded which).

The chain has TRBV15 and TRBJ1-2; TCRdb lists TRBD1, though no DNA is available to test this call. This CDR3 region has 15 residues. Germline CDR1 and CDR2: LNHNV and YYDKDF (reference sequence). CDR3 sequence: CATSVPQAANYGYTF.

This chain uses TRBV28 with TRBJ2-7. The CDR3 length is 14 residues. Germline V gives CDR1 MDHEN, CDR2 SYDVKM. The CDR3 here is CASSLRLPPYEQYF.

This rearrangement joins TRBV10-2 to TRBJ2-5; TCRdb's D gene call, TRBD2, goes unchecked for lack of DNA. This CDR3 region has 15 residues. Germline V gene sequence: CDR1 WSHSY, CDR2 SAAADI. This CDR3 is CASSALAGGRETQYF.

The gene calls are TRBV29-1 and TRBJ2-3. Germline V gene sequence: CDR1 SQVTM, CDR2 ANQGSEA. CDR3 size: 12 residues. CDR3 region: CSVVRSTDTQYF.

The chain uses TRBV7-6 and TRBJ2-1; TCRdb's assignment of TRBD1 cannot be checked, as there is no DNA. The CDR3 contains 17 residues. Germline V gene data show CDR1 as SGHVS and CDR2 as FNYEAQ. CDR3 residues: CASSLRTGTGTYNEQFF.

The chain links TRBV5-1 to TRBJ2-1. Germline lookup yields CDR1 SGHRS and CDR2 YFSETQ. This CDR3 is 14 amino acids long. Here the CDR3 reads CASSLPGQYNEQFF.

V gene TRBV15 combines with J gene TRBJ2-1; the D call of TRBD1 rests on TCRdb alone, since no DNA is present to check it. The CDR3 covers 14 residues. Germline V gene lookup returns CDR1 LNHNV and CDR2 YYDKDF (reference sequence). CDR3 sequence: CATSRDGGDNEQFF. The full variable domain, rest sourced from reference TRBV15 and TRBJ2-1, is DAMVIQNPRYQVTQFGKPVTLSCSQTLNHNVMYWYQQKSSQAPKLLFHYYDKDFNNEADTPDNFQSRRPNTSFCFLDIRSPGLGDTAMYLCATSRDGGDNEQFFGPGTRLTVL.

The chain is built from TRBV4-2 and TRBJ1-2; TCRdb's assignment of TRBD1 cannot be checked, as there is no DNA. CDR1 is LGHNA, CDR2 YNFKEQ, per germline. The CDR3 length is 15 residues. The CDR3 sequence: CASSQEQGPNYGYTF.

The genes are TRBV20-1 and TRBJ2-4; the TCRdb call, TRBD1, lacks DNA for checking. This CDR3 contains 14 residues. Germline CDR1 reads DFQATT; CDR2 reads SNEGSKA (reference sequence). CDR3 region: CSASTGSTGNIQYF.

V gene TRBV3-1 combines with J gene TRBJ2-7. Germline-derived CDR1 and CDR2 are LGHDT and YNNKEL (reference sequence). This CDR3 contains 13 residues. CDR3 region: CASSQGVGNEQYF.

The V call is TRBV12-3 or TRBV12-4, the J call TRBJ1-5; TCRdb's D call of TRBD1 is untestable without DNA. This CDR3 region has 13 residues. The CDR3 spells CASTISGPQPQHF.

CDR3 in amino acids: CASSNTRTGIQETQYF. The chain links TRBV6-5 to TRBJ2-5; the D call of TRBD1 rests on TCRdb alone, since no DNA is present to check it. CDR1 MNHEY and CDR2 SVGAGI come from the germline V gene. This CDR3 is 16 amino acids long.

The chain recombines TRBV4-3 with TRBJ1-4; the D call from TCRdb, TRBD1, cannot be confirmed without DNA. CDR1 is LGHNA and CDR2 is YSLEER in the germline V gene. The CDR3 sequence is 16 residues long. The chain's CDR3 is CASSQIGGSTNEKLFF.

The gene calls are TRBV2 and TRBJ1-2. There are 14 residues in the CDR3. Germline CDR1 reads SNHLY; CDR2 reads FYNNEI. The CDR3 protein is CASGEAGVPYGYTF. The full variable domain, completed using reference TRBV2 and TRBJ1-2, is EPEVTQTPSHQVTQMGQEVILRCVPISNHLYFYWYRQILGQKVEFLVSFYNNEISEKSEIFDDQFSVERPDGSNFTLKIRSTKLEDSAMYFCASGEAGVPYGYTFGSGTRLTVV.

This chain joins TRBV12-3 or TRBV12-4 and TRBJ2-5; TCRdb reports TRBD2, a call that lacks DNA to check it against. CDR3 length equals 14 residues. The CDR3 reads CASSPERTQETQYF.

CDR3 residues: CASSFGSGATDTQYF. The chain recombines TRBV5-1 with TRBJ2-3; TCRdb lists TRBD1, though no DNA is available to test this call. Germline CDR1 SGHRS, CDR2 YFSETQ. The CDR3 spans 15 residues.

V usage is TRBV11-2 and J usage is TRBJ2-3. Germline CDR1 and CDR2: SGHAT and FQNNGV. CDR3 length: 13 amino acids. CDR3 residues: CASSQDRTDTQYF.

V is TRBV5-1 and J is TRBJ2-2; TCRdb picks TRBD1, but there is no DNA to check that call. Germline-derived CDR1 and CDR2 are SGHRS and YFSETQ. This CDR3 has 16 residues. The CDR3 loop reads CASNGGLTGALGELFF.

The rearrangement links TRBV20-1 to TRBJ1-1. CDR3 size: 13 residues. Per germline, CDR1 DFQATT and CDR2 SNEGSKA (reference sequence). CDR3 protein: CSASRTGDTEAFF.

This sequence joins TRBV7-9 and TRBJ1-5. Germline V CDR1 and CDR2: SEHNR, FQNEAQ (reference sequence). The CDR3 contains 12 residues. The CDR3 here is CASSLTDQPQHF.

The V and J genes are TRBV7-2 and TRBJ2-5; the TRBD1 assignment by TCRdb is unverifiable without DNA. Per germline, CDR1 SGHTA and CDR2 FQGNSA. The CDR3 loop spans 14 amino acids. CDR3 amino acids: CASSRTPGEETQYF.